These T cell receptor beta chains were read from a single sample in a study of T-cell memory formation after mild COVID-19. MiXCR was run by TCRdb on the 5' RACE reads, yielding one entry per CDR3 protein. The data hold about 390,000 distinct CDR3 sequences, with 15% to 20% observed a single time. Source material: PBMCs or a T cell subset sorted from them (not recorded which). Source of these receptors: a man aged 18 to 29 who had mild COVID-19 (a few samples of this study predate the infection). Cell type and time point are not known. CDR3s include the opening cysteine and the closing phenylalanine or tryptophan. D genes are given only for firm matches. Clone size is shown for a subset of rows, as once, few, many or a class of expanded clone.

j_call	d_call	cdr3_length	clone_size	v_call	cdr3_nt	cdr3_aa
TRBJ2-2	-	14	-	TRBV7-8	TGTGCCAGTCGACAGGTTAGGGGCACCGGGGAGCTGTTTTTT	CASRQVRGTGELFF
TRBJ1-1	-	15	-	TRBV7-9	TGTGCCAGCAGCTTAGCGCACGGCTCTAACACTGAAGCTTTCTTT	CASSLAHGSNTEAFF
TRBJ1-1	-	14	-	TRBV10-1	TGCGCCAGCAGTGAGCAGAGGGGGGCCCTTGAAGCTTTCTTT	CASSEQRGALEAFF
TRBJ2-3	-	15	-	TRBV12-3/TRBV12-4	TGTGCCAGCAGTCCAAGGACGGCACTGACGGGGTCGCAGTATTTT	CASSPRTALTGSQYF
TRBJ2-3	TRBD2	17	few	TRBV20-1	TGCAGTGCCACCCTGCTCACTGACGCGGGGGAATGGGATACGCAGTATTTT	CSATLLTDAGEWDTQYF
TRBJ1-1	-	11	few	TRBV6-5	TGTGCCAGCAGTTACTCGAGTGAAGCTTTCTTT	CASSYSSEAFF
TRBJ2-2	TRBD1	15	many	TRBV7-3	TGTGCCAGCAGCTTAGGGGGACAGGGAATCGGGGAGCTGTTTTTT	CASSLGGQGIGELFF
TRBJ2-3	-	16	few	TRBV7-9	TGTGCCAGCAGCTTAGCTTTTGGTACTGGCACAGATACGCAGTATTTT	CASSLAFGTGTDTQYF
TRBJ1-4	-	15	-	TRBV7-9	TGTGCCAGCAGCCCAGGGATTTCAACTAATGAAAAACTGTTTTTT	CASSPGISTNEKLFF
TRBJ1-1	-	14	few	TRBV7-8	TGTGCCAGCAGCTTAGCCAGGAGGGTTACTGAAGCTTTCTTT	CASSLARRVTEAFF
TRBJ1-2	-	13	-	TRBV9	TGTGCCAGCAGCCCCATCTCTGGCTATGGCTACACCTTC	CASSPISGYGYTF